This T cell receptor (beta chain) was recorded in a study of control samples from healthy donors and cancer patients. Generated by immunoSEQ multiplex PCR, the TCRdb table keeps only in-frame clones and is missing some. Among 210,000 or so clones listed, about 90% were seen once. CDR3 size: 16 residues. The ends were cut back, 0 bases at V and 4 bases at J, with 11 bases in the middle. Germline CDR1 SGDLS, CDR2 YYNGEE. The receptor was isolated from a man younger than 45 in good health. This chain links TRBV9 with TRBJ1-6; D is unclear. Sequenced: blood. CDR3 in DNA: TGTGCCAGCAGCGTAGGAGCAGGAATATATAATTCACCCCTCCACTTT. Residues: CASSVGAGIYNSPLHF. Full variable domain (outside the CDR3, taken from reference TRBV9 and TRBJ1-6): DSGVTQTPKHLITATGQRVTLRCSPRSGDLSVYWYQQSLDQGLQFLIQYYNGEERAKGNILERFSAQQFPDLHSELNLSSLELGDSALYFCASSVGAGIYNSPLHFGNGTRLTVT.